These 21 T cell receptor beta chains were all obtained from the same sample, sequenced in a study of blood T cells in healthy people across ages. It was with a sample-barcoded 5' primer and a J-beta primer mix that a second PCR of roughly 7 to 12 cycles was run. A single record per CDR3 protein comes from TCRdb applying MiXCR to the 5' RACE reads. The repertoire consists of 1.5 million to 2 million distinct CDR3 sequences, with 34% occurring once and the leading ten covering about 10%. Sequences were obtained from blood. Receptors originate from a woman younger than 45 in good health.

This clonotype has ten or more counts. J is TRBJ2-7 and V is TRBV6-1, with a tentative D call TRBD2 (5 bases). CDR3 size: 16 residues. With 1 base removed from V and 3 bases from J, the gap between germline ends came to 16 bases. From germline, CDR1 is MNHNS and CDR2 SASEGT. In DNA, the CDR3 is TGTGCCAGCAGTGAAGACCCCAGGACTCCACTCTACGAGCAGTACTTC. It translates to CASSEDPRTPLYEQYF.

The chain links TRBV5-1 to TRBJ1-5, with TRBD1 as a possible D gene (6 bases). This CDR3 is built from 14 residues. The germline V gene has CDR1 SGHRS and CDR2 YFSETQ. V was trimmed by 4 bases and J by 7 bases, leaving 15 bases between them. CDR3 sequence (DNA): TGCGCCAGCAGCCCAACAGGGAGCCACCAGCCCCAGCATTTT. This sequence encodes CASSPTGSHQPQHF.

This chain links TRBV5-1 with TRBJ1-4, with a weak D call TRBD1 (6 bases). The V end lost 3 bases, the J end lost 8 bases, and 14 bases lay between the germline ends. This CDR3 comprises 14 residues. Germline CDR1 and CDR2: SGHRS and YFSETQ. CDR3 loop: CASSSEGGSEKLFF. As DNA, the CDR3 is TGCGCCAGCAGCTCCGAAGGGGGGTCCGAAAAACTGTTTTTT.

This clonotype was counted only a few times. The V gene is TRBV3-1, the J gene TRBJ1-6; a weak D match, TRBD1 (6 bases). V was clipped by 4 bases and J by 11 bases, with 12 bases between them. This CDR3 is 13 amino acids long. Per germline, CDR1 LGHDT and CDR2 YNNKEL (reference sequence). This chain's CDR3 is CASSRDMSPPLHF. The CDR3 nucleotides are TGTGCCAGCAGCCGGGACATGTCCCCACCCCTCCACTTT.

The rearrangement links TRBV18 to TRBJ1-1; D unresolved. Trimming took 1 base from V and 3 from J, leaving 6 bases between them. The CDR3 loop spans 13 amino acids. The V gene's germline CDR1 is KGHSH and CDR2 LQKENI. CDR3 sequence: CASSPLIDTEAFF. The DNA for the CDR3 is TGTGCCAGCTCACCACTAATCGACACTGAAGCTTTCTTT. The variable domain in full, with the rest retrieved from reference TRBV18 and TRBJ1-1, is NAGVMQNPRHLVRRRGQEARLRCSPMKGHSHVYWYRQLPEEGLKFMVYLQKENIIDESGMPKERFSAEFPKEGPSILRIQQVVRGDSAAYFCASSPLIDTEAFFGQGTRLTVV.

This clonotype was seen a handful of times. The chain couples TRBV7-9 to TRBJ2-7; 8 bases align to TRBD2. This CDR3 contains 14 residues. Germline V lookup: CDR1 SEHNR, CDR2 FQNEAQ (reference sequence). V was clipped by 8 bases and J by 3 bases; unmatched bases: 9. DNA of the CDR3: TGTGCCAGCGCGCGGGCGGGGGGCATCTACGAGCAGTACTTC. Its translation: CASARAGGIYEQYF.

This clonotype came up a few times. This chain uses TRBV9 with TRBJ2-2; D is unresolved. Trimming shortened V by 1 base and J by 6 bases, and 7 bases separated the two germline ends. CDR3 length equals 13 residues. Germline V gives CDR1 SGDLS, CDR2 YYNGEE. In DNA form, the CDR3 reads TGTGCCAGCAGCGTACATCCCGCCGGGGAGCTGTTTTTT. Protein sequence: CASSVHPAGELFF.

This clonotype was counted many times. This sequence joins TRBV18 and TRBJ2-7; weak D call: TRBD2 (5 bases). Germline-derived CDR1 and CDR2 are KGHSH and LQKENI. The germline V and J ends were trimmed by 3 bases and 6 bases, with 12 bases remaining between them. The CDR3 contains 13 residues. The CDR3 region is CASSPGAAGEQYF. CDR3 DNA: TGTGCCAGCTCACCTGGAGCGGCAGGCGAGCAGTACTTC. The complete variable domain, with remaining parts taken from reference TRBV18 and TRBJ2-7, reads NAGVMQNPRHLVRRRGQEARLRCSPMKGHSHVYWYRQLPEEGLKFMVYLQKENIIDESGMPKERFSAEFPKEGPSILRIQQVVRGDSAAYFCASSPGAAGEQYFGPGTRLTVT.

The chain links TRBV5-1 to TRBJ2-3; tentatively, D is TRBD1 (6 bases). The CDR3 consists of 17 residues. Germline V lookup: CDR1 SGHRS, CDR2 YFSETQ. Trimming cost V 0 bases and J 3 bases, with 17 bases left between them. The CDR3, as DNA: TGCGCCAGCAGCTTGGGGACAGTTTGGACCTGGACAGATACGCAGTATTTT. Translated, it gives CASSLGTVWTWTDTQYF.

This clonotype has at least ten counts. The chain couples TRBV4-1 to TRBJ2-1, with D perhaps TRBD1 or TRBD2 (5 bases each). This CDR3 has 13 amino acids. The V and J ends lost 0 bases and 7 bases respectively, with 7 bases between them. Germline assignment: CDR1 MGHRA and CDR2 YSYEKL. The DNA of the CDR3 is TGCGCCAGCAGCCAAGACAGGGAGAATGAGCAGTTCTTC. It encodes CASSQDRENEQFF.

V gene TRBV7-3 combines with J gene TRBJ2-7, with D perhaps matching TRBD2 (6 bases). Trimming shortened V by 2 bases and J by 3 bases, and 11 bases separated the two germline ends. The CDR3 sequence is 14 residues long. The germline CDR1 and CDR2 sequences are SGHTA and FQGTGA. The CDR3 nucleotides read TGTGCCAGCAGCTTAGGGGGGAAGGGCTACGAGCAGTACTTC. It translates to CASSLGGKGYEQYF.

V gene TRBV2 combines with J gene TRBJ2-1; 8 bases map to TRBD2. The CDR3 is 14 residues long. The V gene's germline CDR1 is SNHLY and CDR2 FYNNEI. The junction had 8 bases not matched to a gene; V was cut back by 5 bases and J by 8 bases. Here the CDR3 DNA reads TGTGCCAGCAGTTGGGACGGGAGGGCAGATGAGCAGTTCTTC. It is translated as CASSWDGRADEQFF.

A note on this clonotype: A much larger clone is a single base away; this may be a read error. This chain's CDR3 is CASSPTNNVQFF. Here the CDR3 DNA reads TGTGCCAGCAGCCCTACCAACAATGTGCAGTTCTTC. The chain combines TRBV12-3 or TRBV12-4 with TRBJ2-1, with D unresolved. The CDR3 consists of 12 residues.

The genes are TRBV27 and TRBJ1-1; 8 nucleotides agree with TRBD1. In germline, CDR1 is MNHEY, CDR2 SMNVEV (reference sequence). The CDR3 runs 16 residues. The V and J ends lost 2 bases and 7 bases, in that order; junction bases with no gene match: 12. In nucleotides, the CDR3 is TGTGCCAGCAGTTTACGAGGAAGTAGACAGGGGATTGAAGCTTTCTTT. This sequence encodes CASSLRGSRQGIEAFF.

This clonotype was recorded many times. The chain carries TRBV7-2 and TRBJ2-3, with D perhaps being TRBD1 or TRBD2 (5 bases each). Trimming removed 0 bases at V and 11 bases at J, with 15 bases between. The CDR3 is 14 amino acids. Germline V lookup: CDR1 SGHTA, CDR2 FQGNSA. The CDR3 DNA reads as TGTGCCAGCAGCTTAGCCACCGGGACCCTTGTGCAGTATTTT. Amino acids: CASSLATGTLVQYF.

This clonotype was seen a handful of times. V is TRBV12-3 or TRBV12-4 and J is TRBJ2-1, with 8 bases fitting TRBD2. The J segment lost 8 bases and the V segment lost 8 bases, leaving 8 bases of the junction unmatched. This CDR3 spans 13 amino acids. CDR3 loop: CASGGTSWDEQFF. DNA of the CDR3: TGTGCCAGCGGAGGGACTAGTTGGGATGAGCAGTTCTTC.

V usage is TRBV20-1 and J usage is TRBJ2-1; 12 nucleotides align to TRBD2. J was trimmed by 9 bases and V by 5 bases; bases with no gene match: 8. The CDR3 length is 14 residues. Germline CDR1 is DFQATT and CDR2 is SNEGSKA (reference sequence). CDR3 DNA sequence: TGCAGTGCTCTAGCGGGAGGGCCCAAGACTGAGCAGTTCTTC. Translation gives CSALAGGPKTEQFF.

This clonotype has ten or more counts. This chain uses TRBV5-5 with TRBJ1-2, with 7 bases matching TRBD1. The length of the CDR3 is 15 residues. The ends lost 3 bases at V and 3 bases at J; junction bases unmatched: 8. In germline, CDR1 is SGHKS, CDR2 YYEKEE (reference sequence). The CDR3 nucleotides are TGTGCCAGCAGCTCAAGACAGGGTGGTGACTATGGCTACACCTTC. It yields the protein CASSSRQGGDYGYTF.

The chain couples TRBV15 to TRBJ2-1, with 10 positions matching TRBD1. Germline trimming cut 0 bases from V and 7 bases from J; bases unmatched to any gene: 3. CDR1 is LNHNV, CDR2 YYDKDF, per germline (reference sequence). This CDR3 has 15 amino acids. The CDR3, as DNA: TGTGCCACCAGCAGAGATAGGACAGGGGGGAATGAGCAGTTCTTC. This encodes CATSRDRTGGNEQFF.

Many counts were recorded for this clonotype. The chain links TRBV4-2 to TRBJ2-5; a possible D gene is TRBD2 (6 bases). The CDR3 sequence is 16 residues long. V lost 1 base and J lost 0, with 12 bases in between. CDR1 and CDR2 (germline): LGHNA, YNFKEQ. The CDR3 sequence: CASSQVGGTYQETQYF. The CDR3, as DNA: TGTGCCAGCAGCCAAGTCGGAGGGACGTACCAAGAGACCCAGTACTTC.

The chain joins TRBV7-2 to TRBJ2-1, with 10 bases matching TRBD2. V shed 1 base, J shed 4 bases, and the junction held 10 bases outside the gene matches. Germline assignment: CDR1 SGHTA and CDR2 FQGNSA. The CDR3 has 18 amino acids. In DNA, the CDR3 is TGTGCCAGCAGCTTAGGTTGGCTAGCGGGAGTCTCGTACAATGAGCAGTTCTTC. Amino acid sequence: CASSLGWLAGVSYNEQFF.